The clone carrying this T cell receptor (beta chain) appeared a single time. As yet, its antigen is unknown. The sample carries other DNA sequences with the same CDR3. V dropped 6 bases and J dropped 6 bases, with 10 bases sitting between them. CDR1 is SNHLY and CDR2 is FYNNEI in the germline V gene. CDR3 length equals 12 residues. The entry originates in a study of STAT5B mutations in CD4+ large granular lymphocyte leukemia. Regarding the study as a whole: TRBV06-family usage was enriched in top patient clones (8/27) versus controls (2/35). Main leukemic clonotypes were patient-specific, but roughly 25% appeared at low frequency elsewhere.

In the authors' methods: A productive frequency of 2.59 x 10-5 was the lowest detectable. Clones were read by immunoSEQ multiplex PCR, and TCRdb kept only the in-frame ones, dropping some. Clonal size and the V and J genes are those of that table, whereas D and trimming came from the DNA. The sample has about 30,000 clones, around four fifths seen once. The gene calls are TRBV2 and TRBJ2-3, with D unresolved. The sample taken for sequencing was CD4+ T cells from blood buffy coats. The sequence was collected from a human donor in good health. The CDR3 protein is CASRGGADTQYF. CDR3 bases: TGTGCCAGCAGGGGTGGTGCGGATACGCAGTATTTT.